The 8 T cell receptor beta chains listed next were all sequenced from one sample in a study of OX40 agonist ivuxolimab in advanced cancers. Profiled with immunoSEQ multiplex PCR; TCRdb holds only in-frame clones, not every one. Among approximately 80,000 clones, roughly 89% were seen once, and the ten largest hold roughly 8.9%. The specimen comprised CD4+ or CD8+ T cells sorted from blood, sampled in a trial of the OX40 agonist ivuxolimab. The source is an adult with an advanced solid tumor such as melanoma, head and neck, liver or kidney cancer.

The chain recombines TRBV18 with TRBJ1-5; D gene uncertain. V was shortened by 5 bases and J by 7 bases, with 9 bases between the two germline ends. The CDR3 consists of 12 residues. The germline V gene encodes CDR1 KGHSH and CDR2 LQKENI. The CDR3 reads CASSAGNQPQHF. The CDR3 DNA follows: TGTGCCAGCTCAGCCGGGAACCAGCCCCAGCATTTT.

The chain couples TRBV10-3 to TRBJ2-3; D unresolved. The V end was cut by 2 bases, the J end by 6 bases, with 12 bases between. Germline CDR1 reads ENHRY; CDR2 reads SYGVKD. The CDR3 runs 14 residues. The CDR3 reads CAISEANWGDTQYF. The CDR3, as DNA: TGTGCCATCAGTGAGGCAAACTGGGGTGATACGCAGTATTTT.

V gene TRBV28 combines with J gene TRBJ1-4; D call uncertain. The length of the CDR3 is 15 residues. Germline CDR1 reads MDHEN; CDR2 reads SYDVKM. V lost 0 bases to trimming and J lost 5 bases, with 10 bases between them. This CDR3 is CASSLWLEFNEKLFF. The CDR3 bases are TGTGCCAGCAGTTTATGGCTGGAGTTCAATGAAAAACTGTTTTTT.

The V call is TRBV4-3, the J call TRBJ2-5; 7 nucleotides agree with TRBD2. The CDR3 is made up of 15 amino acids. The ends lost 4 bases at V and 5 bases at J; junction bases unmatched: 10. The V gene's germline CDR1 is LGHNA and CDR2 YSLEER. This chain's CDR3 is CASSRILATGETQYF. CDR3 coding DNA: TGCGCCAGCAGCCGCATACTAGCGACCGGGGAGACCCAGTACTTC.

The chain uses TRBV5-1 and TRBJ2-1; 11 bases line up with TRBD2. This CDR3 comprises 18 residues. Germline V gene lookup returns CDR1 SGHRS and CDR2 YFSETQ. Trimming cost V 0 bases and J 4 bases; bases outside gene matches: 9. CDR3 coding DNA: TGCGCCAGCAGCTTGGTTTCTAGCGGGGGGCCGAAGTACAATGAGCAGTTCTTC. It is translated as CASSLVSSGGPKYNEQFF.

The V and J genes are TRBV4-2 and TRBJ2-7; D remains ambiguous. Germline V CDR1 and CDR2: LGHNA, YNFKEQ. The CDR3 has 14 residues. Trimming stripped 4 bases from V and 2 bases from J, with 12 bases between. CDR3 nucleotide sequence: TGTGCCAGCAGCCTGGGCCTCCCCCCCTACGAGCAGTACTTC. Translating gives CASSLGLPPYEQYF.

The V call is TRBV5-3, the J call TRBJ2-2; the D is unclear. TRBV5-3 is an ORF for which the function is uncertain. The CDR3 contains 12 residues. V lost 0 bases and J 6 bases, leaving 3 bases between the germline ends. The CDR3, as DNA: TGTGCCAGAAGCTTGGGTCCCGGGGAGCTGTTTTTT. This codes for CARSLGPGELFF.

The CDR3 DNA reads as TGTGCCAGCAGCTTACTTCCCTCTAGCACAGATACGCAGTATTTT. Protein sequence: CASSLLPSSTDTQYF. This chain links TRBV7-9 with TRBJ2-3; D call uncertain. V lost 2 bases and J lost 0, with 9 bases in between. CDR3 size: 15 residues. The germline gives CDR1 SEHNR, CDR2 FQNEAQ (reference sequence).